This is a list of T cell receptor beta chains from one sample in a study of T cell changes during pregnancy in multiple sclerosis. Assay: immunoSEQ multiplex PCR; the TCRdb copy retains only in-frame clones and omits some. The sample records tens of thousands of clones, 75% to 95% being singletons. The input for sequencing was peripheral blood, taken before pregnancy. The source of these receptors is a female donor with multiple sclerosis, enrolled in a pregnancy study. Each CDR3 is given with its conserved first and last residue. A D gene is named only where the DNA matches it firmly. Size values are once, few and many counts, or a class for expanded clones, and some rows have none.

cdr3_aa	cdr3_nt	clone_size	d_call	v_call	j_call
CASSLVWGAGEKLFF	TGCGCCAGCAGCTTGGTGTGGGGCGCGGGGGAAAAACTGTTTTTT	NA	NA	TRBV5-1	TRBJ1-4
CASSTGTSFYEQYF	TGTGCCAGCAGCACGGGGACTAGCTTCTACGAGCAGTACTTC	NA	TRBD2	TRBV7-2	TRBJ2-7
CASSLGGENEQFF	TGTGCCAGCTCCCTTGGGGGGGAGAATGAGCAGTTCTTC	NA	TRBD2	TRBV7-3	TRBJ2-1
CASSFGVSYEQYF	TGTGCCAGCAGCTTTGGAGTTTCCTACGAGCAGTACTTC	NA	NA	TRBV5-4	TRBJ2-7
CASSPRSDRAPNYGYTF	TGTGCCAGCAGCCCTAGATCCGACCGCGCTCCTAACTATGGCTACACCTTC	NA	NA	TRBV7-2	TRBJ1-2
CASSSKTKKGQPQETQYF	TGTGCCAGCAGCTCCAAAACGAAGAAGGGACAGCCGCAAGAGACCCAGTACTTC	NA	TRBD1	TRBV5-7	TRBJ2-5
CASSHILWGEELFF	TGTGCCAGCAGCCACATCCTTTGGGGGGAAGAACTGTTTTTT	NA	NA	TRBV7-2	TRBJ1-4
CASSYEGAGNTIYF	TGTGCCAGCAGTTACGAAGGGGCTGGAAACACCATATATTTT	NA	NA	TRBV6-5	TRBJ1-3
CASSERRGLVGGYTF	TGTGCCAGCAGTGAACGGAGGGGGCTTGTAGGAGGCTACACCTTC	once	TRBD1	TRBV25-1	TRBJ1-2
CASSQEAGVRYEQYF	TGTGCCAGCAGCCAGGAGGCGGGGGTACGCTACGAGCAGTACTTC	NA	TRBD2	TRBV6-4	TRBJ2-7
CASSYVRGASTIGYTF	TGTGCCAGCAGTTATGTCCGGGGGGCCTCAACTATAGGCTACACCTTC	NA	NA	TRBV6-5	TRBJ1-2
CASSQDWRTSGTITDTQYF	TGTGCCAGCAGCCAAGATTGGCGGACTAGCGGGACCATCACAGATACGCAGTATTTT	NA	TRBD2	TRBV4-2	TRBJ2-3
CASTYRLAGQTGELFF	TGTGCCAGCACCTATCGACTAGCGGGACAAACCGGGGAGCTGTTTTTT	NA	TRBD2	TRBV7-9	TRBJ2-2